The 18 T cell receptor beta chains in this list originate from one sample, sequenced in a study of T-cell reconstitution after alpha-beta-depleted transplantation in children. TCRbeta library construction was performed incorporating unique molecular identifiers. MiXCR, run by TCRdb on the PCR reads, gives a single entry per CDR3 protein. The table lists around 670,000 distinct CDR3 sequences, roughly 13% of them singletons, with 0.79% in the top ten. The sequenced sample was PBMCs, obtained before TCRalphabeta/CD19-depleted stem cell transplant. The receptors come from a girl aged 2-10 years with congenital amegakaryocytic thrombocytopenia, due to receive a stem cell transplant.

Ten or more counts support this clonotype. The chain links TRBV5-1 to TRBJ2-5; tentatively, D is TRBD1 (5 bases). V was clipped by 0 bases and J by 1 base, with 7 bases between them. Germline V CDR1 and CDR2: SGHRS, YFSETQ. The CDR3 runs to 14 residues. The CDR3 nucleotides are TGCGCCAGCAGCTTGGGACAGCCCCAAGAGACCCAGTACTTC. Residues: CASSLGQPQETQYF.

This clonotype has only a few counts. The chain employs TRBV15 and TRBJ2-4; weak D call: TRBD1 (5 bases). Per germline, CDR1 LNHNV and CDR2 YYDKDF (reference sequence). Trimming took off 4 bases at V and 8 bases at J, with 24 bases between the two ends. The CDR3 is 17 amino acids. The DNA for the CDR3 is TGTGCCACCAGCAAAGAACTACCCCCGTCAGGGTTTCACATTCAGTACTTC. Protein product: CATSKELPPSGFHIQYF. Filled out from reference TRBV15 and TRBJ2-4, the complete variable domain reads DAMVIQNPRYQVTQFGKPVTLSCSQTLNHNVMYWYQQKSSQAPKLLFHYYDKDFNNEADTPDNFQSRRPNTSFCFLDIRSPGLGDTAMYLCATSKELPPSGFHIQYFGAGTRLSVL.

This clonotype was seen only a few times. The chain uses TRBV11-2 and TRBJ2-2; 11 bases match TRBD1. The CDR3 sequence is 15 residues long. Germline values: CDR1 SGHAT, CDR2 FQNNGV. Losses at the gene ends were 5 bases for V and 8 bases for J; bases not matched to a gene: 7. The chain's CDR3 is CASSIGQGAFGELFF. CDR3 coding DNA: TGTGCCAGCAGCATAGGACAGGGGGCGTTTGGGGAGCTGTTTTTT.

This clonotype was detected a few times. CDR3 bases: TGCAGTGCTAGAGACTTAGCGGGAGAGTTAAGCGAGCAGTACTTC. Protein product: CSARDLAGELSEQYF. The chain couples TRBV20-1 to TRBJ2-7; 9 nucleotides match TRBD2. The germline V gene encodes CDR1 DFQATT and CDR2 SNEGSKA (reference sequence). The CDR3 length is 15 residues. Losses at the gene ends were 0 bases for V and 6 bases for J; bases not matched to a gene: 9.

This clonotype was seen at least ten times. The chain joins TRBV5-1 to TRBJ2-3; 11 nucleotides line up with TRBD2. The length of the CDR3 is 17 residues. Per germline, CDR1 SGHRS and CDR2 YFSETQ. With V trimmed by 0 bases and J by 2 bases, 5 bases remained unmatched. The CDR3 loop is CASSLAGTSGFTDTQYF. The CDR3 coding sequence is TGCGCCAGCAGCTTGGCCGGGACTAGCGGATTCACAGATACGCAGTATTTT. Complete variable domain (other parts from reference TRBV5-1 and TRBJ2-3): KAGVTQTPRYLIKTRGQQVTLSCSPISGHRSVSWYQQTPGQGLQFLFEYFSETQRNKGNFPGRFSGRQFSNSRSEMNVSTLELGDSALYLCASSLAGTSGFTDTQYFGPGTRLTVL.

This clonotype came up once. The gene calls are TRBV7-9 and TRBJ2-3, with 12 positions matching TRBD2. Per germline, CDR1 SEHNR and CDR2 FQNEAQ (reference sequence). The CDR3 runs to 17 residues. Trimming took 5 bases from V and 4 from J; bases not matched to a gene: 10. Written as DNA, the CDR3 is TGTGCCAGCAGCCGCCAGGGGCTAGCGGGAGGGTCAGATACGCAGTATTTT. Its protein product is CASSRQGLAGGSDTQYF.

V and J are TRBV10-2 and TRBJ2-7; D gene ambiguous. The V and J ends lost 4 bases and 2 bases respectively, with 12 bases between them. Per the germline V gene, CDR1 is WSHSY and CDR2 is SAAADI. The CDR3 contains 14 residues. For the CDR3, the DNA is TGCGCCAGCAGTGTTGTTTTCCTAACCTACGAGCAGTACTTC. Amino acid sequence: CASSVVFLTYEQYF.

This clonotype was counted many times. The chain uses TRBV25-1 and TRBJ2-3, with 10 bases fitting TRBD2. The trim removed 4 bases at V and 3 bases at J, leaving 1 base unmatched. The germline V gene encodes CDR1 MGHDK and CDR2 SYGVNS. This CDR3 comprises 14 residues. This CDR3 reads CASSVAGGTDTQYF. For the CDR3, the DNA is TGTGCCAGCAGTGTAGCGGGAGGAACAGATACGCAGTATTTT.

This clonotype occurred many times. The rearrangement uses TRBV20-1 and TRBJ2-5, with TRBD1 matching over 10 bases. The CDR3 consists of 16 residues. The V gene end was trimmed by 3 bases and the J gene end by 1 base; junction bases not matched to a gene: 8. Germline CDR1 is DFQATT and CDR2 is SNEGSKA (reference sequence). The CDR3: CSASYPTGGPQETQYF. The CDR3 coding sequence is TGCAGTGCTAGCTACCCGACAGGGGGCCCCCAAGAGACCCAGTACTTC.

This clonotype showed up just a few times. The chain combines TRBV29-1 with TRBJ2-1; TRBD1 or TRBD2 may be the D gene (6 bases each). The CDR3 consists of 14 residues. Germline CDR1 reads SQVTM; CDR2 reads ANQGSEA. Trimming took off 6 bases at V and 7 bases at J, with 19 bases between the two ends. CDR3 DNA sequence: TGCAGCGTCCGACTTGTGACTAGGGGGAATGAGCAGTTCTTC. Translated: CSVRLVTRGNEQFF.

The chain combines TRBV24-1 with TRBJ2-1, with 12 bases lining up with TRBD2. This CDR3 is 20 amino acids long. The germline gives CDR1 KGHDR, CDR2 SFDVKD. V trimming: 4 bases; J trimming: 10 bases; junction bases outside the gene matches: 22. CDR3 residues: CATSEFAPPRTSGTRWEQFF. The CDR3 DNA is TGTGCCACCAGTGAATTTGCTCCTCCCCGGACTAGCGGGACTCGTTGGGAGCAGTTCTTC.

This clonotype was detected many times. The chain carries TRBV27 and TRBJ1-1; tentatively, D is TRBD1 (5 bases). CDR1 and CDR2 from the germline V gene are MNHEY and SMNVEV (reference sequence). Trimming cost V 3 bases and J 2 bases, with 7 bases left between them. The length of the CDR3 is 13 residues. CDR3 in amino acids: CASSFQGNTEAFF. CDR3 sequence (DNA): TGTGCCAGCAGTTTTCAGGGAAACACTGAAGCTTTCTTT.

This clonotype has only a few counts. The rearrangement links TRBV7-9 to TRBJ1-3; D is possibly TRBD1 (6 bases). In germline, CDR1 is SEHNR, CDR2 FQNEAQ (reference sequence). V lost 7 bases and J lost 6, with 16 bases in between. The CDR3 extends over 14 amino acids. The CDR3 DNA follows: TGTGCCAGCAACTTCGGGACATCAGAAAACACCATATATTTT. Protein: CASNFGTSENTIYF.

This clonotype was detected ten times or more. The chain employs TRBV7-9 and TRBJ1-1, with 9 nucleotides matching TRBD1. V gave up 4 bases and J gave up 4 bases; unmatched junction bases: 7. The germline V gene encodes CDR1 SEHNR and CDR2 FQNEAQ (reference sequence). This CDR3 comprises 15 residues. CDR3 nucleotides: TGTGCCAGCAGCTGGGGACAGGGAGGGAGCACTGAAGCTTTCTTT. Translated, it gives CASSWGQGGSTEAFF.

There are many counts of this clonotype. The chain couples TRBV28 to TRBJ1-6; possible D gene TRBD1, 5 bases. This CDR3 has 15 amino acids. Trimming stripped 7 bases from V and 7 bases from J, with 17 bases between. Looked up from germline, CDR1 is MDHEN and CDR2 is SYDVKM. This chain's CDR3 is CASKPVGVVNSPLHF. In DNA form, the CDR3 reads TGTGCCAGCAAACCCGTGGGGGTTGTAAATTCACCCCTCCACTTT.

This clonotype was seen at least ten times. The chain carries TRBV15 and TRBJ2-1; no reliable D call. Trimming cost V 0 bases and J 4 bases, with 13 bases left between them. This CDR3 region has 16 residues. CDR1 and CDR2 (germline): LNHNV, YYDKDF (reference sequence). The CDR3 protein is CATSRDLLAAYNEQFF. As DNA, the CDR3 is TGTGCCACCAGCAGAGACCTTCTGGCGGCTTACAATGAGCAGTTCTTC.

This clonotype was recorded many times. The chain joins TRBV12-3 or TRBV12-4 to TRBJ2-1, with 8 bases that match TRBD1. Unmatched junction bases numbered 6, after V lost 5 bases and J lost 0 bases. The CDR3 has 16 amino acids. Written as DNA, the CDR3 is TGTGCCAGCAGTCCCCGAACAGGGGGCTCCTACAATGAGCAGTTCTTC. As protein: CASSPRTGGSYNEQFF.

The J gene is TRBJ2-5, the V gene TRBV29-1; D is perhaps TRBD2 (5 bases). Trimming stripped 3 bases from V and 3 bases from J, with 8 bases between. The length of the CDR3 is 12 residues. Germline V gives CDR1 SQVTM, CDR2 ANQGSEA. As DNA, the CDR3 is TGCAGCGTTGACGTGGGAGAAGAGACCCAGTACTTC. It codes for CSVDVGEETQYF.